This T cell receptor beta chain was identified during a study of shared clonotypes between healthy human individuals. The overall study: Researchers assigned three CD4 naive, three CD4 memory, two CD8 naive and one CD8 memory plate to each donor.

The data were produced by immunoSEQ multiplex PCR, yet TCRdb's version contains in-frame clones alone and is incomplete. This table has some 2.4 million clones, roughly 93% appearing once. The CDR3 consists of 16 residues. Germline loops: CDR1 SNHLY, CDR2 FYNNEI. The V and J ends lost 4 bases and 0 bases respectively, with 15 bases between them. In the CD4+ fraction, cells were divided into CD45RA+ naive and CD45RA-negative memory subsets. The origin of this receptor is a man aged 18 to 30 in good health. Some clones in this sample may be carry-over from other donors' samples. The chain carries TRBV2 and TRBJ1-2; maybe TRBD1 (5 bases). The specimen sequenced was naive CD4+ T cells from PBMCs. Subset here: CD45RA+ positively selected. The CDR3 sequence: CASSAVGPLPNYGYTF. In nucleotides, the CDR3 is TGTGCCAGCAGTGCTGTGGGACCTCTCCCTAACTATGGCTACACCTTC. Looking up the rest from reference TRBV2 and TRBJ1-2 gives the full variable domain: EPEVTQTPSHQVTQMGQEVILRCVPISNHLYFYWYRQILGQKVEFLVSFYNNEISEKSEIFDDQFSVERPDGSNFTLKIRSTKLEDSAMYFCASSAVGPLPNYGYTFGSGTRLTVV.